This TCR beta chain was profiled in a study of T cells in Graves' hyperthyroidism and ophthalmopathy. Amplification yielded TCR beta CDR3 regions, with RNA transcripts as the source. Carried out on the TCR CDR3, a first-round RT-PCR used the HTBI primer set. TCRdb re-analysed the multiplex PCR reads in MiXCR, keeping a single row per CDR3 protein. The repertoire holds about 270,000 distinct CDR3 sequences, with around 22% as singletons. This clonotype was counted a few times. The CDR3 spans 15 residues. Germline loops: CDR1 KGHDR, CDR2 SFDVKD. Trimming took off 4 bases at V and 3 bases at J, with 15 bases between the two ends.

The source of this sequence is a man younger than 45 with Graves' ophthalmopathy. V is TRBV24-1 and J is TRBJ2-7; D gene ambiguous. The material sequenced was blood. The chain's CDR3 is CATSEFGLKSYEQYF. The DNA of the CDR3 is TGTGCCACCAGTGAGTTCGGTCTTAAGAGCTACGAGCAGTACTTC.